These 22 T cell receptor beta chains share one sample of origin, sequenced in a study of cytomegalovirus exposure and HLA in healthy donors. Amplification used 60 Vbeta primers and 13 Jbeta primers. Produced via immunoSEQ multiplex PCR; TCRdb's table is partial and in-frame only. Among roughly 140,000 clones listed, 60% to 85% were seen once. What was sequenced was PBMCs. The origin of the receptors is a man aged 40-55 years in good health and CMV-seropositive.

The genes are TRBV6-1 and TRBJ2-1; 9 bases map to TRBD1. The CDR3 length is 15 residues. Trimming at V came to 4 bases and at J to 9 bases, leaving 10 bases not matched to a gene. CDR1 and CDR2 (germline): MNHNS, SASEGT. CDR3 DNA: TGTGCCAGCAGTGTGTCCGGGACAGGGTTAGGTGAGCAGTTCTTC. This translates into CASSVSGTGLGEQFF.

The genes are TRBV5-1 and TRBJ2-1; 8 nucleotides agree with TRBD2. Germline-derived CDR1 and CDR2 are SGHRS and YFSETQ. The junction had 15 bases not matched to a gene; V was cut back by 5 bases and J by 8 bases. This CDR3 contains 16 residues. The CDR3 region is CASRPLPGLVVDEQFF. The CDR3 coding sequence is TGCGCCAGCAGGCCCTTACCGGGACTAGTTGTCGATGAGCAGTTCTTC.

The J gene is TRBJ1-6, the V gene TRBV28; TRBD1 agrees at 10 bases. The CDR3 is made up of 15 amino acids. Germline CDR1 MDHEN, CDR2 SYDVKM. After removal of 4 bases from V and 10 bases from J, the junction contained 7 bases not matched to a gene. The CDR3 loop is CASSSPGTGDSPLHF. CDR3 coding DNA: TGTGCCAGCAGTTCCCCCGGGACAGGGGACTCACCCCTCCACTTT.

The table lists this clone with a few counts. The J gene is TRBJ2-6, the V gene TRBV19; 9 bases map to TRBD1. V was clipped by 2 bases and J by 0 bases; unmatched bases: 8. CDR1 is LNHDA, CDR2 SQIVND, per germline (reference sequence). The CDR3 consists of 19 residues. The CDR3, as DNA: TGTGCCAGTAGTATACCTAGACAGGGGGATGGCTCTGGGGCCAACGTCCTGACTTTC. It specifies CASSIPRQGDGSGANVLTF.

The chain joins TRBV7-2 to TRBJ2-5; the D gene is possibly TRBD2 (6 bases). CDR1 is SGHTA, CDR2 FQGNSA, per germline. This CDR3 has 17 amino acids. Trimming removed 3 bases from V and 5 bases from J, with 22 bases in between. The CDR3 DNA reads TGTGCCAGCAGCTTGCGGGGTAGCGGAGCCCGATGGGAGACCCAGTACTTC. Translated, it gives CASSLRGSGARWETQYF.

This chain uses TRBV7-3 with TRBJ2-1; the D is unclear. Trimming left V 0 bases short and J 6 bases short, with 6 bases between. The germline V gene has CDR1 SGHTA and CDR2 FQGTGA. The CDR3 runs to 13 residues. This CDR3 reads CASSLTRVNEQFF. CDR3 DNA sequence: TGTGCCAGCAGCTTAACCCGAGTCAATGAGCAGTTCTTC.

The chain links TRBV6-5 to TRBJ2-1; no firm D call. CDR3 length: 11 amino acids. Germline-derived CDR1 and CDR2 are MNHEY and SVGAGI. The V end lost 6 bases, the J end lost 7 bases, and 7 bases lay between the germline ends. In nucleotides, the CDR3 is TGTGCCAGCAGAGCCCGGAATGAGCAGTTCTTC. It is translated as CASRARNEQFF.

V is TRBV6-5 and J is TRBJ2-1; D may be TRBD1 (6 bases). There are 15 residues in the CDR3. Trimming removed 5 bases at V and 2 bases at J, with 13 bases between. Per germline, CDR1 MNHEY and CDR2 SVGAGI. The CDR3 here is CASSMDPGAYNEQFF. DNA for the CDR3: TGTGCCAGCAGTATGGACCCAGGGGCCTACAATGAGCAGTTCTTC.

The count of this clone is one. The chain uses TRBV7-9 and TRBJ2-7; 10 bases align to TRBD2. The germline V gene encodes CDR1 SEHNR and CDR2 FQNEAQ (reference sequence). The CDR3 is made up of 15 amino acids. V gave up 3 bases and J gave up 6 bases; unmatched junction bases: 8. CDR3 in amino acids: CASSFLAGVKSEQYF. DNA of the CDR3: TGTGCCAGCAGCTTCCTAGCGGGAGTGAAGAGCGAGCAGTACTTC.

The chain joins TRBV30 to TRBJ2-3; 9 nucleotides match TRBD2. Losses at the gene ends were 6 bases for V and 6 bases for J; bases not matched to a gene: 16. CDR3 length: 16 residues. CDR1 is GTSNPN and CDR2 is SVGIG in the germline V gene (reference sequence). In nucleotides, the CDR3 is TGTGCCTGTCAAACCTTAGCGGGAGCCCGAGGGGATACGCAGTATTTT. This gives the protein CACQTLAGARGDTQYF.

This clone has only one observation. This chain joins TRBV5-1 and TRBJ1-2; the match to TRBD1 covers 7 bases. The trim removed 3 bases at V and 7 bases at J, leaving 9 bases unmatched. CDR3 length equals 14 residues. Germline CDR1 SGHRS, CDR2 YFSETQ. CDR3 in DNA: TGCGCCAGCAGCTGGCAGGACAGGTCCTCTGGCTACACCTTC. This codes for CASSWQDRSSGYTF.

V is TRBV9 and J is TRBJ1-1; 7 bases match TRBD1. V was pared by 4 bases and J by 3 bases, with 12 bases of the junction left unmatched. This CDR3 has 16 amino acids. The germline V gene encodes CDR1 SGDLS and CDR2 YYNGEE. The CDR3 protein is CASSPGKTGSHTEAFF. CDR3 in DNA: TGTGCCAGCAGCCCTGGGAAGACAGGGTCGCACACTGAAGCTTTCTTT. Filled out from reference TRBV9 and TRBJ1-1, the complete variable domain reads DSGVTQTPKHLITATGQRVTLRCSPRSGDLSVYWYQQSLDQGLQFLIQYYNGEERAKGNILERFSAQQFPDLHSELNLSSLELGDSALYFCASSPGKTGSHTEAFFGQGTRLTVV.

This chain connects TRBV11-3 to TRBJ2-1; D might be TRBD2 (5 bases). The ends were cut back, 4 bases at V and 7 bases at J, with 11 bases in the middle. Germline lookup yields CDR1 SGHNT and CDR2 YENEEA. The CDR3 totals 13 residues. CDR3 nucleotides: TGTGCCAGCAGCTCCGGACTGGGGAATGAGCAGTTCTTC. Translating it yields CASSSGLGNEQFF.

V usage is TRBV11-2 and J usage is TRBJ1-1; D unclear. With 2 bases removed from V and 8 bases from J, the gap between germline ends came to 15 bases. Germline-derived CDR1 and CDR2 are SGHAT and FQNNGV. The length of the CDR3 is 14 residues. The CDR3 DNA sequence: TGTGCCAGCAGCTTACTTCGGGGAAGCAGAGAAGCTTTCTTT. Its protein is CASSLLRGSREAFF.

Note on this clone: Germline is not matched at one junction end, which may reflect a read error. The chain combines TRBV7-9 with TRBJ2-7; maybe TRBD2 (5 bases). Per the germline V gene, CDR1 is SEHNR and CDR2 is FQNEAQ (reference sequence). The CDR3 extends over 16 amino acids. The DNA of the CDR3 is TGTTCCAGCAGCTTAGCGCGTGCTAGCCCAACCGGGGAGCAGTACTTC. Translation: CSSSLARASPTGEQYF.

This clone has just a few counts. J is TRBJ1-5 and V is TRBV30; D is uncertain. There are 13 residues in the CDR3. Germline V CDR1 and CDR2: GTSNPN, SVGIG (reference sequence). The ends were cut back, 1 base at V and 5 bases at J, with 9 bases in the middle. The CDR3 bases are TGTGCCTGGAGTGGCCACCTAGATCAGCCCCAGCATTTT. Its translation: CAWSGHLDQPQHF. Full variable domain (rest looked up from reference TRBV30 and TRBJ1-5): SQTIHQWPATLVQPVGSPLSLECTVEGTSNPNLYWYRQAAGRGLQLLFYSVGIGQISSEVPQNLSASRPQDRQFILSSKKLLLSDSGFYLCAWSGHLDQPQHFGDGTRLSIL.

This sequence joins TRBV7-2 and TRBJ2-7, with D tentatively TRBD2 (5 bases). Germline V lookup: CDR1 SGHTA, CDR2 FQGNSA. The CDR3 spans 15 residues. V lost 5 bases and J 1 base, leaving 15 bases between the germline ends. The CDR3 loop reads CASSRGSARSYEQYF. The CDR3, as DNA: TGTGCCAGCAGCAGAGGGTCGGCACGATCCTACGAGCAGTACTTC.

The chain joins TRBV2 to TRBJ2-7, with 7 bases identical to TRBD2. V lost 6 bases to trimming and J lost 5 bases; unmatched junction nucleotides: 13. CDR3 length: 15 residues. Germline V gives CDR1 SNHLY, CDR2 FYNNEI. The CDR3 loop reads CASSHYRGSDDEQYF. CDR3 coding DNA: TGTGCCAGCAGCCATTACCGCGGGAGTGACGACGAGCAGTACTTC.

The genes are TRBV28 and TRBJ1-5; D not certain. Trimming took off 5 bases at V and 0 bases at J, with 14 bases between the two ends. The CDR3 covers 16 residues. CDR1 is MDHEN, CDR2 SYDVKM, per germline. CDR3 in amino acids: CASSLSLFSSNQPQHF. The DNA of the CDR3 is TGTGCCAGCAGTCTTTCTTTATTCAGTAGCAATCAGCCCCAGCATTTT.

The chain couples TRBV7-9 to TRBJ2-5; a possible D gene is TRBD2 (5 bases). Germline lookup yields CDR1 SEHNR and CDR2 FQNEAQ (reference sequence). The CDR3 extends over 16 amino acids. The V gene lost 3 bases and the J gene lost 5 bases, with 19 bases spanning the gap. The CDR3 sequence is CASSLSLSGIHETQYF. DNA for the CDR3: TGTGCCAGCAGCTTGTCTCTTTCGGGAATCCACGAGACCCAGTACTTC.

This chain connects TRBV2 to TRBJ2-6; D unclear. Germline V gene data show CDR1 as SNHLY and CDR2 as FYNNEI. The CDR3 loop spans 15 amino acids. V lost 4 bases and J 0 bases, leaving 7 bases between the germline ends. The CDR3 DNA sequence: TGTGCCAGCAGTGCGGAGAACTCTGGGGCCAACGTCCTGACTTTC. It encodes CASSAENSGANVLTF. The variable domain in full, completed from reference TRBV2 and TRBJ2-6, reads EPEVTQTPSHQVTQMGQEVILRCVPISNHLYFYWYRQILGQKVEFLVSFYNNEISEKSEIFDDQFSVERPDGSNFTLKIRSTKLEDSAMYFCASSAENSGANVLTFGAGSRLTVL.

The rearrangement uses TRBV30 and TRBJ1-5, with no clear D. There are 15 residues in the CDR3. Trimming shortened V by 2 bases and J by 4 bases, and 15 bases separated the two germline ends. Germline CDR1 and CDR2: GTSNPN and SVGIG (reference sequence). The chain's CDR3 is CAWSKTPGRNQPQHF. The CDR3 bases are TGTGCCTGGAGTAAAACCCCCGGTCGGAATCAGCCCCAGCATTTT.